This T cell receptor (beta chain) is drawn from a study of blood T cells in healthy people across ages. At the level of the study: Template switching captured about one barcoded beta molecule per two T cells.

A second PCR, run for roughly 6 to 11 cycles, used a sample-barcoded 5' primer plus a J-beta primer mix. TCRdb redid the calling of the 5' RACE reads with MiXCR, one entry per CDR3 protein. Of 1.6 million or so distinct CDR3 sequences listed, around 35% are singletons. Each sample yielded at least 7 million isolated PBMCs. The germline CDR1 and CDR2 sequences are DFQATT and SNEGSKA (reference sequence). Trimming removed 7 bases at V and 5 bases at J, with 26 bases between. The CDR3 is 16 amino acids. The sequencing sample was made of blood. The TCR sequence derives from a woman in her thirties in good health. The chain joins TRBV20-1 to TRBJ2-5; the D gene is possibly TRBD2 (6 bases). CDR3 DNA sequence: TGCAGTGGGGAGAGTGTTTCCGGGGGTGGGGGGGAGACCCAGTACTTC. This sequence encodes CSGESVSGGGGETQYF.